This entry lists 28 T cell receptor beta chains sequenced from one sample in a study of blood T cell repertoires in COVID-19. The table came from immunoSEQ multiplex PCR; TCRdb's copy has only in-frame clones and leaves some out. This table holds 200,000 to 250,000 clones, just under 85% found once. Specimen: PBMCs or T cells enriched from blood (not recorded which). The receptors derive from a man between 35 and 55 years old who had recovered from COVID-19.

The rearrangement joins TRBV11-3 to TRBJ2-1, with 9 bases fitting TRBD2. The CDR3 sequence is 15 residues long. V lost 4 bases and J lost 7; bases outside the gene matches: 8. CDR1 and CDR2 (germline): SGHNT, YENEEA. CDR3 sequence: CASSSLAGDANEQFF. The CDR3 coding sequence is TGTGCCAGCAGCTCCTTAGCGGGAGACGCGAATGAGCAGTTCTTC.

The chain joins TRBV7-9 to TRBJ2-3; a possible D gene is TRBD1 (7 bases). Trimming shortened V by 1 base and J by 6 bases, and 20 bases separated the two germline ends. The CDR3 totals 17 residues. Germline V lookup: CDR1 SEHNR, CDR2 FQNEAQ (reference sequence). The CDR3 here is CASSLVGIRTGGDTQYF. Written as DNA, the CDR3 is TGTGCCAGCAGCTTAGTGGGGATTAGGACAGGAGGGGATACGCAGTATTTT.

The chain links TRBV12-5 to TRBJ1-1; no clear D gene. With 3 bases removed from V and 3 bases from J, the gap between germline ends came to 5 bases. Germline CDR1 reads LGHNT; CDR2 reads FRNRAP. The CDR3 length is 12 residues. CDR3 nucleotides: TGTGCTAGTGGTTTACCAGACACTGAAGCTTTCTTT. It yields the protein CASGLPDTEAFF.

V usage is TRBV6-5 and J usage is TRBJ1-6; 8 bases are a match to TRBD1. The CDR3 spans 15 residues. Germline V gene lookup returns CDR1 MNHEY and CDR2 SVGAGI. The V and J ends lost 6 bases and 10 bases, in that order; junction bases with no gene match: 11. CDR3 nucleotides: TGTGCCAGCAGCCCAGGGGGCGCCTCCCGGTCACCCCTCCACTTT. This encodes CASSPGGASRSPLHF.

The chain uses TRBV25-1 and TRBJ1-4; 7 bases are a match to TRBD1. This CDR3 region has 14 residues. V lost 6 bases and J lost 8; bases outside the gene matches: 9. Germline assignment: CDR1 MGHDK and CDR2 SYGVNS. The CDR3 bases are TGTGCCAGCAGCCTAGGGGGCGTACGGGAAAAACTGTTTTTT. Translation: CASSLGGVREKLFF. Using reference TRBV25-1 and TRBJ1-4 for the parts outside the CDR3, the full variable domain is EADIYQTPRYLVIGTGKKITLECSQTMGHDKMYWYQQDPGMELHLIHYSYGVNSTEKGDLSSESTVSRIRTEHFPLTLESARPSHTSQYLCASSLGGVREKLFFGSGTQLSVL.

V is TRBV4-3 and J is TRBJ1-2; D not resolved. In germline, CDR1 is LGHNA, CDR2 YSLEER. V dropped 1 base and J dropped 2 bases, with 5 bases sitting between them. This CDR3 is built from 13 residues. As DNA, the CDR3 is TGCGCCAGCAGCCAAGCCTTGAACTATGGCTACACCTTC. Translated: CASSQALNYGYTF.

The chain uses TRBV28 and TRBJ2-2; maybe TRBD2 (6 bases). CDR3 size: 12 residues. Per the germline V gene, CDR1 is MDHEN and CDR2 is SYDVKM. The V end was cut by 11 bases, the J end by 7 bases, with 14 bases between. In DNA, the CDR3 is TGTGCCCTGGGGGGAAGGGGCGGGGAGCTGTTTTTT. It codes for CALGGRGGELFF.

The chain combines TRBV14 with TRBJ2-7; 8 nucleotides line up with TRBD1. This CDR3 region has 15 residues. Per germline, CDR1 SGHDN and CDR2 FVKESK. With 1 base clipped from V and 4 bases from J, the junction kept 6 bases outside the gene matches. As DNA, the CDR3 is TGTGCCAGCAGCCAAGTCGACAGGGGTCGATACGAGCAGTACTTC. Amino acids: CASSQVDRGRYEQYF.

The rearrangement joins TRBV3-1 (or the pseudogene TRBV3-2) to TRBJ2-1; tentative D call: TRBD1 (6 bases). Germline CDR1 is LGHDT and CDR2 is YNNKEL (reference sequence). With 3 bases removed from V and 0 bases from J, the gap between germline ends came to 18 bases. The CDR3 loop spans 18 amino acids. The CDR3 DNA reads as TGTGCCAGCAGCCACCGTGGGGGCAGGCAAAGCTCCTACAATGAGCAGTTCTTC. It yields the protein CASSHRGGRQSSYNEQFF.

The rearrangement uses TRBV2 and TRBJ1-3, with 7 bases lining up with TRBD1. The V gene's germline CDR1 is SNHLY and CDR2 FYNNEI. The CDR3 totals 17 residues. J was trimmed by 4 bases and V by 7 bases; bases with no gene match: 16. In nucleotides, the CDR3 is TGTGCCAGCATAGCTGACAGGGCCTTACTTGGAGGAAACACCATATATTTT. This encodes CASIADRALLGGNTIYF.

The chain employs TRBV19 and TRBJ2-3; D gene uncertain. Per the germline V gene, CDR1 is LNHDA and CDR2 is SQIVND (reference sequence). CDR3 size: 11 residues. V lost 3 bases and J 6 bases, leaving 4 bases between the germline ends. The CDR3 DNA follows: TGTGCCAGTAGTATGGCTGATACGCAGTATTTT. Protein sequence: CASSMADTQYF. The full variable domain, in which reference TRBV19 and TRBJ2-3 provide the parts outside the CDR3, is DGGITQSPKYLFRKEGQNVTLSCEQNLNHDAMYWYRQDPGQGLRLIYYSQIVNDFQKGDIAEGYSVSREKKESFPLTVTSAQKNPTAFYLCASSMADTQYFGPGTRLTVL.

The genes are TRBV10-3 and TRBJ1-1, with 7 nucleotides matching TRBD1. The V gene's germline CDR1 is ENHRY and CDR2 SYGVKD. The CDR3 spans 14 residues. Unmatched junction bases numbered 4, after V lost 6 bases and J lost 0 bases. Here the CDR3 reads CAIRPGQLNTEAFF. The CDR3, as DNA: TGTGCCATCAGGCCGGGACAGCTGAACACTGAAGCTTTCTTT.

This clone was counted only a few times. This chain links TRBV3-1 (or the pseudogene TRBV3-2) with TRBJ1-3; D uncertain. The V gene's germline CDR1 is LGHDT and CDR2 YNNKEL (reference sequence). This CDR3 contains 13 residues. The V end was cut by 0 bases, the J end by 10 bases, with 10 bases between. The CDR3 spells CASSQDLAGTIYF. The CDR3 region has the DNA TGTGCCAGCAGCCAAGATCTTGCCGGGACCATATATTTT.

The chain has TRBV5-1 and TRBJ2-3, with a tentative D call TRBD1 (6 bases). Germline lookup yields CDR1 SGHRS and CDR2 YFSETQ. The CDR3 length is 14 residues. V dropped 4 bases and J dropped 4 bases, with 13 bases sitting between them. The CDR3, as DNA: TGCGCCAGCAGCCAGGGGTTGGGGTCAGATACGCAGTATTTT. Translating it yields CASSQGLGSDTQYF.

This clone has only a few counts. V is TRBV9 and J is TRBJ2-3; no reliable D call. The CDR3 is 13 residues long. CDR1 is SGDLS, CDR2 YYNGEE, per germline. V shed 3 bases and J shed 0 bases, with 5 bases lying between them. Written as DNA, the CDR3 is TGTGCCAGCAGCGCTAGTAGCACAGATACGCAGTATTTT. Encoded protein: CASSASSTDTQYF.

The rearrangement joins TRBV9 to TRBJ2-3; D remains unclear. The CDR3 is 15 residues long. Trimming pared 2 bases from V and 0 bases from J, leaving 10 bases between. CDR1 is SGDLS and CDR2 is YYNGEE in the germline V gene. The CDR3 protein is CASSVRQVSTDTQYF. The CDR3 coding sequence is TGTGCCAGCAGCGTCCGTCAGGTTAGCACAGATACGCAGTATTTT.

The V and J genes are TRBV15 and TRBJ1-4; D might be TRBD1 (6 bases). The CDR3 runs to 19 residues. CDR1 and CDR2 from the germline V gene are LNHNV and YYDKDF (reference sequence). V was shortened by 0 bases and J by 3 bases, with 20 bases between the two germline ends. In DNA, the CDR3 is TGTGCCACCAGCAGAGATCGGAACAGGGTGGGTCGAGCTAATGAAAAACTGTTTTTT. Translated, it gives CATSRDRNRVGRANEKLFF.

This chain links TRBV7-9 with TRBJ2-3; D is unclear. Trimming removed 3 bases at V and 2 bases at J, with 3 bases between. Germline CDR1 is SEHNR and CDR2 is FQNEAQ (reference sequence). CDR3 length equals 12 residues. The CDR3 region has the DNA TGTGCCAGCAGCTTCAACACAGATACGCAGTATTTT. Translating it yields CASSFNTDTQYF.

The chain recombines TRBV28 with TRBJ2-3; 11 bases map to TRBD2. V dropped 4 bases and J dropped 2; count of bases not matched to a gene: 8. CDR1 is MDHEN and CDR2 is SYDVKM in the germline V gene. The CDR3 has 17 residues. The CDR3 spells CASSSLLAGGLTDTQYF. In DNA form, the CDR3 reads TGTGCCAGCAGTTCCCTCCTAGCGGGAGGCCTCACAGATACGCAGTATTTT.

The chain employs TRBV5-1 and TRBJ2-5, with 12 bases matching TRBD2. The V gene's germline CDR1 is SGHRS and CDR2 YFSETQ. The CDR3 has 16 residues. The V segment lost 4 bases and the J segment 10 bases; nucleotides outside the gene matches: 14. CDR3 in amino acids: CASSPSGTSGLSDQYF. The CDR3 region has the DNA TGCGCCAGCAGCCCTTCCGGGACTAGCGGGCTTAGCGACCAGTACTTC.

This chain uses TRBV15 with TRBJ1-1; D gene uncertain. CDR1 is LNHNV and CDR2 is YYDKDF in the germline V gene (reference sequence). V was trimmed by 0 bases and J by 1 base, leaving 9 bases between them. The CDR3 loop spans 15 amino acids. CDR3 region: CATSRDPVANTEAFF. The CDR3 DNA follows: TGTGCCACCAGCAGAGATCCAGTGGCGAACACTGAAGCTTTCTTT.

The chain employs TRBV6-6 and TRBJ1-2; 8 bases fit TRBD1. There are 15 residues in the CDR3. V was pared by 2 bases and J by 4 bases, with 6 bases of the junction left unmatched. Germline V CDR1 and CDR2: MNHNY, SVGAGI (reference sequence). CDR3 region: CASSYTQGAGYGYTF. CDR3 DNA: TGTGCCAGCAGTTACACCCAGGGGGCTGGCTATGGCTACACCTTC.

The CDR3 here is CASSPGRGGRGYGYTF. DNA for the CDR3: TGTGCCAGCAGCCCGGGTCGGGGGGGGCGCGGCTATGGCTACACCTTC. This chain links TRBV5-6 with TRBJ1-2; TRBD1 might be the D (6 bases). Deletions cut 4 bases from V and 4 bases from J, with 20 bases between. The CDR3 extends over 16 amino acids. Germline CDR1 SGHDT, CDR2 YYEEEE.

V usage is TRBV13 and J usage is TRBJ2-2; D might be TRBD2 (5 bases). Germline-derived CDR1 and CDR2 are PRHDT and FYEKMQ (reference sequence). The ends were cut back, 0 bases at V and 4 bases at J, with 12 bases in the middle. The CDR3 covers 16 residues. The CDR3 region has the DNA TGTGCCAGCAGCTTAGGCGCCGGGAAGATCACCGGGGAGCTGTTTTTT. This encodes CASSLGAGKITGELFF.

The gene calls are TRBV7-2 and TRBJ1-5, with no clear D. The length of the CDR3 is 14 residues. Trimming took 5 bases from V and 2 from J, leaving 10 bases between them. Looked up from germline, CDR1 is SGHTA and CDR2 is FQGNSA. The CDR3 nucleotides read TGTGCCAGCAGCGCTCGGTCGGGCAATCAGCCCCAGCATTTT. Translation: CASSARSGNQPQHF.

The J gene is TRBJ1-4, the V gene TRBV5-4, with D unclear. V gave up 0 bases and J gave up 4 bases, with 10 bases separating them. Germline V gives CDR1 SGHNT, CDR2 YYREEE (reference sequence). The CDR3 consists of 15 residues. Here the CDR3 reads CASSLAGRDNEKLFF. Written as DNA, the CDR3 is TGTGCCAGCAGCTTGGCGGGGAGAGATAATGAAAAACTGTTTTTT. Using reference TRBV5-4 and TRBJ1-4 for the parts outside the CDR3, the full variable domain is ETGVTQSPTHLIKTRGQQVTLRCSSQSGHNTVSWYQQALGQGPQFIFQYYREEENGRGNFPPRFSGLQFPNYSSELNVNALELDDSALYLCASSLAGRDNEKLFFGSGTQLSVL.

V gene TRBV4-2 combines with J gene TRBJ2-1; 13 positions agree with TRBD2. The CDR3 is 15 amino acids. Germline assignment: CDR1 LGHNA and CDR2 YNFKEQ. After removal of 1 base from V and 8 bases from J, the junction contained 2 bases not matched to a gene. In nucleotides, the CDR3 is TGTGCCAGCAGCCAAGGGACTAGCGGGAGTTATGAGCAGTTCTTC. Amino acids: CASSQGTSGSYEQFF.

CDR3 loop: CASRRDRGGTF. In nucleotides, the CDR3 is TGTGCCAGCAGGCGGGACAGGGGAGGCACCTTC. The chain carries TRBV12-3 or TRBV12-4 and TRBJ1-2, with 10 nucleotides matching TRBD1. CDR3 size: 11 residues. V lost 6 bases to trimming and J lost 13 bases; unmatched junction nucleotides: 5.